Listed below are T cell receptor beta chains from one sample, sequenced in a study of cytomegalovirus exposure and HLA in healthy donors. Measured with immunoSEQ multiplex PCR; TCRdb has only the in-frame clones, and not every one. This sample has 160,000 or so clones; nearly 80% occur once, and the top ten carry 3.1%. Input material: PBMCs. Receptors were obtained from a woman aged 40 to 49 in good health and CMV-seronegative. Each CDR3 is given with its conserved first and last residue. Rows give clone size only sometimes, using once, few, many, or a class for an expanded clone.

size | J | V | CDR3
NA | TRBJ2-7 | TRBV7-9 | CASSMTGGALNEQYF
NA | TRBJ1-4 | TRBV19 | CASSGEKLFF
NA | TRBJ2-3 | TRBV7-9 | CASRTGQRPTDTQYF
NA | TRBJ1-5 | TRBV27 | CASSSPRGSGNQPQHF
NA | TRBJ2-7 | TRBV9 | CASSVGVSGGSYEQYF
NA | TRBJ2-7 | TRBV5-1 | CASTGVVGGEQYF
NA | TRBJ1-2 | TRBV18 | CASSPRAGQGVYGYTF
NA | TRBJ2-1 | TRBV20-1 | CSPNYGVEQFF
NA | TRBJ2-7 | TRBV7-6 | CASSSTSGYEQYF
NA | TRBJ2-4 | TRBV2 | CASSVGDRYENIQYF
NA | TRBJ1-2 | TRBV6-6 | CASSYEGDGYTF
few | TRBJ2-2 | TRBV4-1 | CASSQLTGGSTGELFF
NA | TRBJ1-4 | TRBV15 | CATSRGGSEKLFF
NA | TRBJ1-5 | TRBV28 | CASSPGQFNQPQHF
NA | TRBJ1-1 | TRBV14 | CASSQTGGGTEAFF
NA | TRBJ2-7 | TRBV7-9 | CASSSRGRGNFYEQYF
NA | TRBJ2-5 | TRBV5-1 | CASSFIGTGEETQYF
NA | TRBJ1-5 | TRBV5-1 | CASSPGTVDQPQHF
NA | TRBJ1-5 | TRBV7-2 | CASSRDITNQPQHF
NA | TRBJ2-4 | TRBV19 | CASSTGQILAKNIQYF
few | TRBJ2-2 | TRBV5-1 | CASSLGDRDTGELFF
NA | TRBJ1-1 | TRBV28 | CASRSQGAGGTEAFF
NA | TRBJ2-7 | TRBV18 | CASSPSAGHEQYF
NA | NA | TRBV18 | CASSPKTGHYEQYF
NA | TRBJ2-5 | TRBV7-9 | CSSSYRRTRGETQYF
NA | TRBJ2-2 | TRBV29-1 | CSVSRTGGTGELFF
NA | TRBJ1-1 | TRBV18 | CASSPDYSGTEAFF
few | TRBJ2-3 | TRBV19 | CASSQGGPSTDTQYF
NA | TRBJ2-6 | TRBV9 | CASSFSTSGGGSGANVLTF
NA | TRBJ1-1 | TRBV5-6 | CASSAGTGLTEAFF
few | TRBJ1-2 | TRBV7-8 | CASSPRGSYYGYTF
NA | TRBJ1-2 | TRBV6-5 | CASRIRQGANYGYTF
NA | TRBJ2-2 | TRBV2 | CASSPPTNTGELFF
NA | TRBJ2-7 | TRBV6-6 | CASSWLAGGSYEQYF
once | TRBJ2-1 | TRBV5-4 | CASSSSFNRGIYNEQFF
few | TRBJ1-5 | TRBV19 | CASSGHRGRRLIGNQPQHF
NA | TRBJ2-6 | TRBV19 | CASSDRAGANVLTF
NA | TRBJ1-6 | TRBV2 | CASSGVGSSYNSPLHF
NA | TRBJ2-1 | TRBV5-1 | CASSLVASSFEQFF
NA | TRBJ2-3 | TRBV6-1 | CASSEAQLAGTDTQYF
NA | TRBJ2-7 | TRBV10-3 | CAISERDTPPYEQYF
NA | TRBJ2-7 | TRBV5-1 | CASSLARFDEQYF
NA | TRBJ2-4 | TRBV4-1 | CASSPGGGGPLAKNIQYF
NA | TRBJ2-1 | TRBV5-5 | CASGHRDYAYNEQFF
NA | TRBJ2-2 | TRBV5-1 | CASSKGQNTGELFF
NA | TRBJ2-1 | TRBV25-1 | CASTEYNEQFF
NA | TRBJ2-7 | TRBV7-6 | CASSDPTGTGREQYF
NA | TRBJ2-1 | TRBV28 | CASQGGSYNEQFF
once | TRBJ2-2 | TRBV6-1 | CASKGRGFTGELFF
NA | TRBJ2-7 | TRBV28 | CASSSPRVGSYEQYF
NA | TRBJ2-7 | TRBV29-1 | CSAGQGSREQYF
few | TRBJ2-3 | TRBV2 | CASIVATPDTQYF
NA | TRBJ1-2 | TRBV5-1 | CASRGQRLNYGYTF
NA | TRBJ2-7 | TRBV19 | CASQDKRSYEQYF
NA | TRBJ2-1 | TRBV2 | CASSEAGAGGYNEQFF
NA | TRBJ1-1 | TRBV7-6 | CASRKTQGDLRNTEAFF